This T cell receptor beta chain was sequenced during a study of radiotherapy plus CTLA-4 blockade in lung cancer. About the research overall: Overall, approximately 19% of patients showed an objective response, while about 29% attained disease control. Study-wide results and caveats: Blood-borne expansion of tumor-derived TCR clones followed radiotherapy plus ipilimumab.

In the case of this clone: Its antigen is not identified. A much larger clone is a single base away; this may be a read error. Other DNA sequences in this specimen translate into the identical CDR3.

Each patient with chemo-refractory metastatic non-small-cell lung cancer was treated with focal radiation plus CTLA-4 blockade using ipilimumab. The assay was immunoSEQ multiplex PCR, and TCRdb's table has in-frame clones only and misses some. The table shows tens of thousands of clones, with roughly 76% occurring only once. Here the sequenced sample was peripheral blood, taken from a patient treated with radiotherapy plus ipilimumab. The receptor comes from a human donor with non-small cell lung cancer who had stable disease on radiotherapy plus ipilimumab.

DNA of the CDR3: TGTGCCAGTAGTACCCCGGGGGGCCGGCTCCTCGAGCAGTACTTC. Translated: CASSTPGGRLLEQYF. The chain couples TRBV19 to TRBJ2-7, with D possibly being TRBD2 (7 bases). V lost 4 bases and J 6 bases, leaving 19 bases between the germline ends. This CDR3 comprises 15 residues. Germline values: CDR1 LNHDA, CDR2 SQIVND (reference sequence).